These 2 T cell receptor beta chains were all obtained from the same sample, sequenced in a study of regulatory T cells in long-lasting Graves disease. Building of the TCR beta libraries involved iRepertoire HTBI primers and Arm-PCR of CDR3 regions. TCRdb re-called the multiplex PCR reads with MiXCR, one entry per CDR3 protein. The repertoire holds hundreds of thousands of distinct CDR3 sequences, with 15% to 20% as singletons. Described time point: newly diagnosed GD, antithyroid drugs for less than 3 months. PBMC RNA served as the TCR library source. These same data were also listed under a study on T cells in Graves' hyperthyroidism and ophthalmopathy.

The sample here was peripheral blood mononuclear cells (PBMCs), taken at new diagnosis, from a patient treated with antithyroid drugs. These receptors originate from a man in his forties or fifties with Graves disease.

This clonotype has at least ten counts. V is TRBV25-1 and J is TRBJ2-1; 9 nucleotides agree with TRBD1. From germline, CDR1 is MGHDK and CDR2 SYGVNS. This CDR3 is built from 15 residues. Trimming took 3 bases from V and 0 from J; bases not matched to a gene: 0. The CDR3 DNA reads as TGTGCCAGCAGTGAGACAGGGGGCTCCTACAATGAGCAGTTCTTC. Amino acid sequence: CASSETGGSYNEQFF.

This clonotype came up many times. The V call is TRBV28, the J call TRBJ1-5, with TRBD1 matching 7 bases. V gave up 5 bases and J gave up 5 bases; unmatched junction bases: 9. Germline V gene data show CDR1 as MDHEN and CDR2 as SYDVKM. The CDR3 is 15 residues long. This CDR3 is CASSAAGTDDQPQHF. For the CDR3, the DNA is TGTGCCAGCAGTGCTGCCGGGACAGATGATCAGCCCCAGCATTTT.